This T cell receptor beta chain derives from a study of blood T cell repertoires in COVID-19. Overall study: From the United States, Italy and Spain came samples of acute and convalescent COVID-19.

Method: immunoSEQ multiplex PCR; TCRdb's copy keeps in-frame clones and lacks some. This sample yields fewer than 150,000 clones, of which around 87% are seen a single time; around 18% belongs to the top ten. The CDR3 covers 11 residues. Germline loops: CDR1 SEHNR, CDR2 FQNEAQ (reference sequence). Trimming pared 5 bases from V and 4 bases from J, leaving 3 bases between. The rearrangement links TRBV7-9 to TRBJ2-1, with unresolved D. The receptor was isolated from a woman aged 50 to 65 who had recovered from COVID-19. Sample: peripheral blood. The CDR3 DNA is TGTGCCAGCAGCCGTTACAATGAGCAGTTCTTC. Protein sequence: CASSRYNEQFF.